The 24 T cell receptor beta chains below all came from one sample that was sequenced in a study of shared clonotypes between healthy human individuals. Selected positively for CCR7 and CD45RO-negative, naive CD8 cells excluded terminally differentiated effector memory CD45RA+ cells. The table came from immunoSEQ multiplex PCR; TCRdb's copy has only in-frame clones and leaves some out. Of about 2 million clones listed, about 95% were seen once; the top ten hold 1% to 1.3%. Source material: naive CD8+ T cells sorted from blood. All receptors come from a man between 18 and 29 years old in good health.

J is TRBJ1-2 and V is TRBV27; 8 nucleotides line up with TRBD1. CDR1 and CDR2 (germline): MNHEY, SMNVEV (reference sequence). The CDR3 length is 14 residues. The V segment lost 3 bases and the J segment 7 bases; nucleotides outside the gene matches: 7. The CDR3 loop reads CASSFLQGASGYTF. CDR3 nucleotide sequence: TGTGCCAGCAGTTTCCTGCAGGGGGCGAGTGGCTACACCTTC.

The rearrangement uses TRBV5-1 and TRBJ2-2; TRBD2 matches 14 bases. Germline V gene data show CDR1 as SGHRS and CDR2 as YFSETQ. This CDR3 spans 17 amino acids. V was pared by 3 bases and J by 4 bases, with 5 bases of the junction left unmatched. The CDR3 is CASSSGLAGVVTGELFF. CDR3 coding DNA: TGCGCCAGCAGCTCGGGACTAGCGGGAGTGGTCACCGGGGAGCTGTTTTTT. The entire variable domain, with the rest obtained from reference TRBV5-1 and TRBJ2-2, is as follows: KAGVTQTPRYLIKTRGQQVTLSCSPISGHRSVSWYQQTPGQGLQFLFEYFSETQRNKGNFPGRFSGRQFSNSRSEMNVSTLELGDSALYLCASSSGLAGVVTGELFFGEGSRLTVL.

The DNA for the CDR3 is TGTGCCAGTAGTATCTGGGCGGAAAGCAATCAGCCCCAGCATTTT. It translates to CASSIWAESNQPQHF. This rearrangement joins TRBV19 to TRBJ1-5; D gene uncertain. CDR3 length equals 15 residues. Germline assignment: CDR1 LNHDA and CDR2 SQIVND (reference sequence). The ends were cut back, 3 bases at V and 1 base at J, with 10 bases in the middle.

As to this clone: The same CDR3 can be traced to other DNA sequences in this sample. CDR3 sequence reads: CASSLGHLSYEQYF. CDR3 bases: TGTGCCAGCAGTTTGGGACACCTATCCTACGAGCAGTACTTC. V is TRBV28 and J is TRBJ2-7, with D perhaps matching TRBD1 (6 bases). V shed 3 bases and J shed 1 base, with 10 bases lying between them. The germline V gene has CDR1 MDHEN and CDR2 SYDVKM. This CDR3 is 14 amino acids long.

The chain links TRBV27 to TRBJ2-1; TRBD2 matches at 8 bases. The germline CDR1 and CDR2 sequences are MNHEY and SMNVEV (reference sequence). CDR3 length: 14 amino acids. V shed 6 bases, J shed 4 bases, and the junction held 5 bases outside the gene matches. CDR3 region: CASSPASGYNEQFF. CDR3 nucleotides: TGTGCCAGCAGCCCGGCTAGCGGGTACAATGAGCAGTTCTTC.

The V call is TRBV6-1, the J call TRBJ2-1, with D maybe TRBD2 (5 bases). The germline gives CDR1 MNHNS, CDR2 SASEGT. The germline V and J ends were trimmed by 6 bases and 7 bases, with 10 bases remaining between them. The CDR3 has 12 amino acids. CDR3: CASRKGANEQFF. DNA of the CDR3: TGTGCCAGCAGGAAGGGAGCGAATGAGCAGTTCTTC.

This chain uses TRBV6-5 with TRBJ2-2, with D tentatively TRBD2 (5 bases). V lost 8 bases to trimming and J lost 6 bases, with 16 bases between them. Germline CDR1 reads MNHEY; CDR2 reads SVGAGI. This CDR3 region has 14 residues. The CDR3 bases are TGTGCCAGCGCGTACGGGGAGCAGCCCGGGGAGCTGTTTTTT. This gives the protein CASAYGEQPGELFF.

The chain joins TRBV9 to TRBJ2-5; 8 nucleotides line up with TRBD1. The J segment lost 5 bases and the V segment lost 3 bases, leaving 0 bases of the junction unmatched. Germline V gives CDR1 SGDLS, CDR2 YYNGEE. The CDR3 has 12 residues. CDR3 bases: TGTGCCAGCAGCGGGACAGGGGAGACCCAGTACTTC. It encodes CASSGTGETQYF.

For this clone: Sequence at one end of the junction differs from germline and may be a read error. This chain uses TRBV15 with TRBJ1-3; D remains ambiguous. The germline V gene has CDR1 LNHNV and CDR2 YYDKDF (reference sequence). The CDR3 is 11 amino acids. CDR3 nucleotide sequence: TGTGCCACCAGCCCTGGGAACACCATATATTTT. This encodes CATSPGNTIYF.

This clone occurred once. Other DNA sequences in the same sample also yield this CDR3. The CDR3 is CASSLATGGNTEAFF. CDR3 bases: TGTGCCAGCAGCTTAGCGACCGGGGGGAACACTGAAGCTTTCTTT. V and J are TRBV7-9 and TRBJ1-1, with a weak D call TRBD1 (5 bases). Trimming left V 0 bases short and J 1 base short, with 9 bases between. The CDR3 contains 15 residues. Germline V gene sequence: CDR1 SEHNR, CDR2 FQNEAQ (reference sequence).

The gene calls are TRBV2 and TRBJ1-1, with D perhaps TRBD1 (5 bases). The CDR3 runs to 15 residues. The germline V gene has CDR1 SNHLY and CDR2 FYNNEI. V shed 6 bases and J shed 0 bases, with 14 bases lying between them. CDR3 region: CASRPLTDLNTEAFF. CDR3 DNA sequence: TGTGCCAGCAGGCCCCTGACAGACCTGAACACTGAAGCTTTCTTT.

V gene TRBV29-1 combines with J gene TRBJ2-1, with 14 bases lining up with TRBD2. With V trimmed by 3 bases and J by 8 bases, 3 bases remained unmatched. The V gene's germline CDR1 is SQVTM and CDR2 ANQGSEA. The length of the CDR3 is 14 residues. The CDR3: CSVEGLAGVDEQFF. In DNA, the CDR3 is TGCAGCGTTGAGGGACTAGCGGGAGTGGATGAGCAGTTCTTC.

The rearrangement joins TRBV5-1 to TRBJ2-6; D possibly corresponds to TRBD1 (5 bases). This CDR3 is built from 16 residues. Trimming removed 0 bases from V and 2 bases from J, with 9 bases in between. Germline V lookup: CDR1 SGHRS, CDR2 YFSETQ. CDR3 protein: CASSLVGRTGANVLTF. CDR3 coding DNA: TGCGCCAGCAGCTTGGTGGGGCGAACTGGGGCCAACGTCCTGACTTTC.

The rearrangement links TRBV6-5 to TRBJ2-3; TRBD2 matches 10 bases. V dropped 8 bases and J dropped 5; count of bases not matched to a gene: 7. The V gene's germline CDR1 is MNHEY and CDR2 SVGAGI. The CDR3 is made up of 14 amino acids. For the CDR3, the DNA is TGTGCCAGCCGATCGGGACTAGCGATAGATACGCAGTATTTT. Translation: CASRSGLAIDTQYF.

Only one count was recorded for this clone. The V gene is TRBV27, the J gene TRBJ2-7; D unclear. The germline V gene has CDR1 MNHEY and CDR2 SMNVEV (reference sequence). The CDR3 spans 12 residues. V dropped 5 bases and J dropped 5 bases, with 10 bases sitting between them. The CDR3 nucleotides read TGTGCCAGCAGTCCCCCCAGTAACGAGCAGTACTTC. Translation: CASSPPSNEQYF.

V gene TRBV21-1 combines with J gene TRBJ2-2; TRBD2 reflects the table's D call only, with no check against the DNA. TRBV21-1 is recorded as a pseudogene. The CDR3 totals 17 residues. For the CDR3, the DNA is TGTGCCAGCAGCAAGGGGGGGACGGCCTCGAACACCGGGGAGCTGTTTTTT. This encodes CASSKGGTASNTGELFF.

The chain joins TRBV27 to TRBJ2-1; unclear D gene. V was pared by 4 bases and J by 4 bases, with 14 bases between. This CDR3 has 15 residues. The germline gives CDR1 MNHEY, CDR2 SMNVEV (reference sequence). CDR3 loop: CASSSPSGGYNEQFF. The CDR3 region has the DNA TGTGCCAGCAGTTCTCCATCAGGCGGATACAATGAGCAGTTCTTC.

The chain has TRBV29-1 and TRBJ2-2; 8 bases fit TRBD1. Trimming removed 3 bases from V and 5 bases from J; junction bases left unmatched: 20. CDR1 is SQVTM, CDR2 ANQGSEA, per germline. The CDR3 totals 19 residues. In DNA form, the CDR3 reads TGCAGCGTTGAGGACCGGACAGGGAAATTTCGCGGGAATACCGGGGAGCTGTTTTTT. Protein sequence: CSVEDRTGKFRGNTGELFF.

The chain combines TRBV4-3 with TRBJ2-1, with D tentatively TRBD2 (5 bases). The CDR3 spans 15 residues. V was cut by 5 bases and J by 6 bases, with 17 bases left in between. The germline CDR1 and CDR2 sequences are LGHNA and YSLEER. For the CDR3, the DNA is TGCGCCAGCAGCTCAGAATCCGGGGATGCCAATGAGCAGTTCTTC. It encodes CASSSESGDANEQFF.

This clone was recorded a few times. The CDR3 coding sequence is TGTGCCAGCAGCTTCAAGGGGATCTCCCAGCAGAACACTGAAGCTTTCTTT. It codes for CASSFKGISQQNTEAFF. The chain carries TRBV7-9 and TRBJ1-1, with a possible D match to TRBD1 (5 bases). The CDR3 has 17 amino acids. The V and J ends lost 3 bases and 1 base respectively, with 18 bases between them. Germline loops: CDR1 SEHNR, CDR2 FQNEAQ (reference sequence).

V and J are TRBV6-5 and TRBJ1-1; D gene ambiguous. The CDR3 is made up of 14 amino acids. Between the trimmed V and J ends, which lost 2 bases and 0 bases, there was a span of 7 bases. Germline V CDR1 and CDR2: MNHEY, SVGAGI. The CDR3 reads CASSYTPVNTEAFF. DNA of the CDR3: TGTGCCAGCAGTTACACCCCAGTGAACACTGAAGCTTTCTTT.

The rearrangement links TRBV28 to TRBJ1-2; 8 nucleotides line up with TRBD1. The CDR3 is 21 residues long. Trimming removed 6 bases from V and 0 bases from J; junction bases left unmatched: 24. Per the germline V gene, CDR1 is MDHEN and CDR2 is SYDVKM. The CDR3 nucleotides are TGTGCCAGCAGCAACGGACAGGGCCTTCGAAATCGCGGAGGAACTAACTATGGCTACACCTTC. Protein product: CASSNGQGLRNRGGTNYGYTF.

This chain uses TRBV4-3 with TRBJ1-4, with D perhaps TRBD1 (5 bases). The germline CDR1 and CDR2 sequences are LGHNA and YSLEER. Trimming removed 6 bases at V and 8 bases at J, with 13 bases between. The CDR3 contains 13 residues. In DNA, the CDR3 is TGCGCCAGCAGTCTGACTGGGGGAGAAAAACTGTTTTTT. It is translated as CASSLTGGEKLFF.

The chain is built from TRBV2 and TRBJ2-1; TRBD2 matches 10 bases. Germline loops: CDR1 SNHLY, CDR2 FYNNEI. V lost 3 bases and J lost 7; bases outside the gene matches: 9. This CDR3 is 16 amino acids long. The DNA for the CDR3 is TGTGCCAGCAGTGAGTCTAGCGGGAGTCTTGGGAATGAGCAGTTCTTC. Translated: CASSESSGSLGNEQFF.